This TCR beta chain is drawn from a study of spatial heterogeneity in lung cancer. At the level of the study: Median follow-up for sequenced PBMC samples was around two years after resection, when such samples existed.

The time point: blood at routine non-recurrence follow-up after resection. No cells were sorted before sequencing. The whole RNA sequenced was extracted from tumor, nontumor lung or frozen PBMC. This clonotype turned up a few times. TCRdb re-analysed the 5' RACE reads in MiXCR, keeping a single row per CDR3 protein. The sample gives about 120,000 distinct CDR3 sequences, less than 15% of which show up once; roughly 15% is in the top ten. The specimen was PBMCs, collected at follow-up. The origin of this receptor is a male donor with early-stage non-small cell lung cancer.

CDR3 protein: CASSQVGLTYEQFF. The CDR3 nucleotides read TGTGCCAGCAGCCAAGTCGGCCTGACGTATGAGCAGTTCTTC. The rearrangement links TRBV3-1 to TRBJ2-1; D is undetermined. The CDR3 loop spans 14 amino acids. CDR1 LGHDT and CDR2 YNNKEL come from the germline V gene (reference sequence). The V end was cut by 1 base, the J end by 8 bases, with 12 bases between.